One and the same sample provided the 22 T cell receptor beta chains below, sequenced in a study of technical replicates of blood from a few donors. This table comes from immunoSEQ multiplex PCR, and its TCRdb copy is limited to in-frame clones, with some not included. Of tens of thousands of clones in the sample, approximately 95% were seen once. Sequencing input: T cells isolated from PBMCs. The receptors derive from a human donor in good health.

The V call is TRBV7-2, the J call TRBJ1-1; D is perhaps TRBD1 (6 bases). Trimming shortened V by 2 bases and J by 8 bases, and 9 bases separated the two germline ends. The CDR3 is made up of 12 amino acids. Germline V lookup: CDR1 SGHTA, CDR2 FQGNSA. The CDR3: CASSLMGAEAFF. For the CDR3, the DNA is TGTGCCAGCAGCTTAATGGGGGCAGAAGCTTTCTTT. Complete variable domain (other parts from reference TRBV7-2 and TRBJ1-1): GAGVSQSPSNKVTEKGKDVELRCDPISGHTALYWYRQSLGQGLEFLIYFQGNSAPDKSGLPSDRFSAERTGGSVSTLTIQRTQQEDSAVYLCASSLMGAEAFFGQGTRLTVV.

The gene calls are TRBV11-1 and TRBJ1-5; possible D gene TRBD1, 6 bases. Trimming took off 11 bases at V and 4 bases at J, with 18 bases between the two ends. The germline V gene has CDR1 SGHAT and CDR2 FQDESV (reference sequence). The CDR3 is 14 residues long. The CDR3 region is CARGGALLNQPQHF. In DNA form, the CDR3 reads TGTGCCCGTGGGGGGGCCCTGCTGAATCAGCCCCAGCATTTT.

The chain uses TRBV2 and TRBJ2-3; a possible D gene is TRBD2 (6 bases). CDR3 size: 15 residues. The V end was cut by 7 bases, the J end by 3 bases, with 17 bases between. Germline CDR1 SNHLY, CDR2 FYNNEI. The CDR3 reads CASTAPGDGTDTQYF. Written as DNA, the CDR3 is TGTGCCAGCACCGCCCCGGGAGACGGTACAGATACGCAGTATTTT.

In its sample, this clone was seen once. The rearrangement joins TRBV25-1 to TRBJ1-5; D is perhaps TRBD1 (5 bases). Trimming shortened V by 4 bases and J by 2 bases, and 9 bases separated the two germline ends. Germline lookup yields CDR1 MGHDK and CDR2 SYGVNS. The CDR3 length is 14 residues. CDR3 in amino acids: CASSAGQGNQPQHF. The CDR3 DNA reads TGTGCCAGCAGTGCCGGACAAGGCAATCAGCCCCAGCATTTT.

The chain has TRBV21-1 and TRBJ1-3. TRBV21-1 is listed as a pseudogene. There are 13 residues in the CDR3. CDR3 loop: CASFLLKRNTIYF. The CDR3 coding sequence is TGTGCCAGCTTTCTACTTAAGCGAAACACCATATATTTT.

The chain has TRBV5-1 and TRBJ2-3, with a weak D call TRBD1 (5 bases). V was pared by 0 bases and J by 0 bases, with 8 bases between. The CDR3 length is 15 residues. The germline CDR1 and CDR2 sequences are SGHRS and YFSETQ. CDR3 bases: TGCGCCAGCAGCTTGGATACAGGTAGCACAGATACGCAGTATTTT. It encodes CASSLDTGSTDTQYF.

This sequence joins TRBV6-5 and TRBJ2-7; D remains ambiguous. Per the germline V gene, CDR1 is MNHEY and CDR2 is SVGAGI. V lost 6 bases to trimming and J lost 4 bases, with 7 bases between them. The length of the CDR3 is 11 residues. CDR3 bases: TGTGCCAGCAGCTATCATTACGAGCAGTACTTC. It specifies CASSYHYEQYF.

This clone showed up just once. This chain links TRBV4-1 with TRBJ1-4; D might be TRBD1 (5 bases). The CDR3 is 15 amino acids. CDR1 and CDR2 (germline): MGHRA, YSYEKL. The V end was cut by 2 bases, the J end by 5 bases, with 12 bases between. The CDR3 region has the DNA TGCGCCAGCAGCCAAATCCAGGGATTAAATGAAAAACTGTTTTTT. This translates into CASSQIQGLNEKLFF.

The gene calls are TRBV19 and TRBJ1-5, with D hard to call. Germline V gives CDR1 LNHDA, CDR2 SQIVND (reference sequence). Trimming removed 5 bases at V and 2 bases at J, with 7 bases between. The CDR3 spans 13 residues. Here the CDR3 reads CASSRQGNQPQHF. As DNA, the CDR3 is TGTGCCAGTAGTCGGCAGGGCAATCAGCCCCAGCATTTT.

The chain has TRBV9 and TRBJ2-1; D gene ambiguous. The length of the CDR3 is 17 residues. Trimming took 0 bases from V and 9 from J, leaving 22 bases between them. Germline lookup yields CDR1 SGDLS and CDR2 YYNGEE. CDR3 nucleotide sequence: TGTGCCAGCAGCGTAGGCGTAACCGATGCCCCCGTTGGTGAGCAGTTCTTC. Residues: CASSVGVTDAPVGEQFF.

The chain couples TRBV5-4 to TRBJ2-1; 11 bases are shared with TRBD2. CDR3 length equals 15 residues. V lost 7 bases to trimming and J lost 9 bases; unmatched junction nucleotides: 12. CDR1 and CDR2 (germline): SGHNT, YYREEE (reference sequence). CDR3 region: CASFPSGRTHGEQFF. CDR3 in DNA: TGTGCCAGCTTCCCTAGCGGGAGGACTCACGGTGAGCAGTTCTTC.

V gene TRBV19 combines with J gene TRBJ2-5; D gene ambiguous. The CDR3 sequence is 13 residues long. CDR1 is LNHDA, CDR2 SQIVND, per germline (reference sequence). The ends were cut back, 4 bases at V and 0 bases at J, with 6 bases in the middle. CDR3: CASSTPNQETQYF. Here the CDR3 DNA reads TGTGCCAGTAGTACCCCCAACCAAGAGACCCAGTACTTC.

The V call is TRBV7-9, the J call TRBJ1-1; D possibly corresponds to TRBD1 (5 bases). Germline CDR1 reads SEHNR; CDR2 reads FQNEAQ (reference sequence). The CDR3 is made up of 13 amino acids. V lost 5 bases, J lost 5 bases, and 12 bases lay in between. Here the CDR3 reads CASSATVVTEAFF. CDR3 nucleotides: TGTGCCAGCAGCGCGACAGTTGTGACTGAAGCTTTCTTT. Together with reference TRBV7-9 and TRBJ1-1, the CDR3 gives the full variable domain: DTGVSQNPRHKITKRGQNVTFRCDPISEHNRLYWYRQTLGQGPEFLTYFQNEAQLEKSRLLSDRFSAERPKGSFSTLEIQRTEQGDSAMYLCASSATVVTEAFFGQGTRLTVV.

This sequence joins TRBV18 and TRBJ1-2; TRBD1 agrees at 9 bases. The CDR3 runs 17 residues. Germline V gene data show CDR1 as KGHSH and CDR2 as LQKENI. V gave up 4 bases and J gave up 4 bases; unmatched junction bases: 13. The CDR3 region has the DNA TGTGCCAGCTCACGGGCGAGAAACGACAGGGGGACCTATGGCTACACCTTC. It specifies CASSRARNDRGTYGYTF.

The V and J genes are TRBV21-1 and TRBJ2-7; TRBD2, as called in the table, went unchecked against the DNA. TRBV21-1 is given as a pseudogene. CDR3 length: 13 amino acids. The CDR3 protein is CASSKGGGYEQYF. The CDR3, as DNA: TGTGCCAGCAGCAAAGGCGGTGGCTACGAGCAGTACTTC.

Turning to this clone: The junction differs from germline at one of its ends, possibly a read error. This rearrangement joins TRBV28 to TRBJ2-4; D is unresolved. Germline V CDR1 and CDR2: MDHEN, SYDVKM. CDR3 length: 11 residues. CDR3 region: CLTLAKNIQYF. The CDR3 DNA reads as TGCTTGACTCTAGCCAAAAACATTCAGTACTTC.

This chain uses TRBV5-8 with TRBJ1-4; the D is unclear. CDR3 length equals 14 residues. Trimming cost V 1 base and J 3 bases, with 7 bases left between them. CDR1 SGHTS and CDR2 YDEGEE come from the germline V gene. The CDR3 bases are TGTGCCAGCAGCTTGACAGTCGCTAATGAAAAACTGTTTTTT. Translation: CASSLTVANEKLFF.

The chain combines TRBV9 with TRBJ1-2; 7 bases are a match to TRBD1. Germline V gene lookup returns CDR1 SGDLS and CDR2 YYNGEE. The length of the CDR3 is 14 residues. V lost 3 bases, J lost 1 base, and 3 bases stayed unmatched. The CDR3 DNA follows: TGTGCCAGCAGCGGACAGGGTAGTAACTATGGCTACACCTTC. Protein: CASSGQGSNYGYTF.

The chain uses TRBV29-1 and TRBJ2-1; D is possibly TRBD2 (6 bases). This CDR3 has 18 amino acids. CDR1 is SQVTM and CDR2 is ANQGSEA in the germline V gene. With 4 bases removed from V and 5 bases from J, the gap between germline ends came to 27 bases. The CDR3: CSVVNFPEGLADHNEQFF. The CDR3 region has the DNA TGCAGCGTTGTAAACTTCCCCGAGGGACTCGCGGACCACAATGAGCAGTTCTTC.

J is TRBJ2-1 and V is TRBV7-9; weak D call: TRBD2 (5 bases). Germline V lookup: CDR1 SEHNR, CDR2 FQNEAQ (reference sequence). The length of the CDR3 is 13 residues. CDR3 region: CATRGQILNEQFF. The DNA for the CDR3 is TGTGCGACCCGGGGTCAAATACTCAATGAGCAGTTCTTC. Variable domain in full (rest from reference TRBV7-9 and TRBJ2-1): DTGVSQNPRHKITKRGQNVTFRCDPISEHNRLYWYRQTLGQGPEFLTYFQNEAQLEKSRLLSDRFSAERPKGSFSTLEIQRTEQGDSAMYLCATRGQILNEQFFGPGTRLTVL.

The gene calls are TRBV6-5 and TRBJ2-5; D is ambiguous. CDR1 is MNHEY and CDR2 is SVGAGI in the germline V gene. The V and J ends lost 6 bases and 1 base respectively, with 9 bases between them. This CDR3 comprises 13 residues. CDR3 coding DNA: TGTGCCAGCAGAAGCGACGGCCAAGAGACCCAGTACTTC. As protein: CASRSDGQETQYF.

This clone was observed a single time. V and J are TRBV19 and TRBJ2-5; 9 nucleotides line up with TRBD1. The germline CDR1 and CDR2 sequences are LNHDA and SQIVND (reference sequence). V lost 5 bases, J lost 5 bases, and 3 bases stayed unmatched. This CDR3 has 13 amino acids. CDR3 sequence: CASSLQGAETQYF. CDR3 sequence (DNA): TGTGCCAGTAGTCTACAGGGGGCGGAGACCCAGTACTTC.